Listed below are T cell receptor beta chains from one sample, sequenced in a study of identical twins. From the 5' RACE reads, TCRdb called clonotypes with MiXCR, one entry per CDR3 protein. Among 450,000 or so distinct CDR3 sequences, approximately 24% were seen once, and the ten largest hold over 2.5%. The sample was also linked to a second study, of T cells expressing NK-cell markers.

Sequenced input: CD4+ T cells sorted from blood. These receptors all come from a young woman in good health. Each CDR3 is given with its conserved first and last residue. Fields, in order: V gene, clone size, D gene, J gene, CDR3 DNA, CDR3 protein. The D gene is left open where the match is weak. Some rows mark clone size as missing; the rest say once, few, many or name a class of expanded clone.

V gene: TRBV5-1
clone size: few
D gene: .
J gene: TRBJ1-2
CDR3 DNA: TGCGCCAGCAGCATGTCCGGGATTGAGGGCTACACCTTC
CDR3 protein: CASSMSGIEGYTF

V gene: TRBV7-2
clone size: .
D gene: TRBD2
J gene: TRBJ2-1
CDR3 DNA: TGTGCCAGCAGCCTTCAGGGACTAGCGGTCAATGAGCAGTTCTTC
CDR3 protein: CASSLQGLAVNEQFF

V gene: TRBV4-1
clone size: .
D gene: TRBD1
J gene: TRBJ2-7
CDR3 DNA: TGCGCCAGCAGCCAATGGACAGGGGATGGCGAGCAGTACTTC
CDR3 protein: CASSQWTGDGEQYF

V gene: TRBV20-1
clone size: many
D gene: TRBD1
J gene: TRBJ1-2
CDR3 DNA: TGCAGTGCTAGAAAGGGGGCGGAGGGCTACACCTTC
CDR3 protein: CSARKGAEGYTF

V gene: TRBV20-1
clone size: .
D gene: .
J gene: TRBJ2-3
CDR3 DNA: TGCAGTGCTAGAGATCTTAGAGGGGGGACCCTTAGCACAGATACGCAGTATTTT
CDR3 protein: CSARDLRGGTLSTDTQYF

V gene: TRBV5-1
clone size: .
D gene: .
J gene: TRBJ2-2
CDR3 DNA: TGCGCCAGCAATAGGGACCCCTGGGGAGCAGGAAACACCGGGGAGCTGTTTTTT
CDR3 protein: CASNRDPWGAGNTGELFF

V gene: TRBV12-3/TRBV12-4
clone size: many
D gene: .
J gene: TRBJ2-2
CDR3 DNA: TGTGCCAGCAGTCCGACTAGCACCGGGGAGCTGTTTTTT
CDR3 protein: CASSPTSTGELFF

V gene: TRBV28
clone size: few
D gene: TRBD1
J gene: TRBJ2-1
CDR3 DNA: TGTGCCAGCAGTTACAGGGGGCGCAATGAGCAGTTCTTC
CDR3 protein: CASSYRGRNEQFF

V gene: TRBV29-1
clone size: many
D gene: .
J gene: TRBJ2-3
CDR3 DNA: TGCAGCGTTGTGGGCCTAAGTTCCGATACGCAGTATTTT
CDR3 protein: CSVVGLSSDTQYF

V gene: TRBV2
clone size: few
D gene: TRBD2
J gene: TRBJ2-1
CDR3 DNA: TGTGCCAGCAGTGTGGCCGGGACTAGCGGGAGTAAGTTCTTC
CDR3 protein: CASSVAGTSGSKFF

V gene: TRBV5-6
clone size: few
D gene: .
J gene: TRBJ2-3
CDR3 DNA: TGTGCCAGCAGCTTGGAGGCAGGGGTTTACACAGATACGCAGTATTTT
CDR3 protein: CASSLEAGVYTDTQYF

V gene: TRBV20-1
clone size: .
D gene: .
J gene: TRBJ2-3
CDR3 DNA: TGCAGTGCCCTGGGGCACGGGACCAACACAGATACGCAGTATTTT
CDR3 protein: CSALGHGTNTDTQYF

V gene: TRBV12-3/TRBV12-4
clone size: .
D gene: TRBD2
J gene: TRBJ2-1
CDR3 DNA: TGTGCCAGCAGTTTAGGCGGGGGGGCCCACAATGAGCAGTTCTTC
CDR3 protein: CASSLGGGAHNEQFF

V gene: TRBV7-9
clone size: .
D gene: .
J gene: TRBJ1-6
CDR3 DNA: TGTGCCAGCAGCTCAGGCTGGGTTAAGGATTCACCCCTCCACTTT
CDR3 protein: CASSSGWVKDSPLHF

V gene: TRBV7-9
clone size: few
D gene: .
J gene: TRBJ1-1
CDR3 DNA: TGTGCCAGCAGCTTAGCTTTCCCACCTGAAGCTTTCTTT
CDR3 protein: CASSLAFPPEAFF

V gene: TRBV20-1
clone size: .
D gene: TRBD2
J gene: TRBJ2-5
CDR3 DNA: TGCAGTGCTCCTCTAGCGGGGTTACAAGAGACCCAGTACTTC
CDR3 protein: CSAPLAGLQETQYF

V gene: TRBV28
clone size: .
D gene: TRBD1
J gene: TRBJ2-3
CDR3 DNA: TGTGCCAGCAGTTTTGCGAGGGGGCGAAGAGATACGCAGTATTTT
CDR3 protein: CASSFARGRRDTQYF

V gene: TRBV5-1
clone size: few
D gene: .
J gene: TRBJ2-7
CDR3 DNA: TGCGCCAGCAGAGTCAGGGTAGGGGACGAGCAGTACTTC
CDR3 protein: CASRVRVGDEQYF

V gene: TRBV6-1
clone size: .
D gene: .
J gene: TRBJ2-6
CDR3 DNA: TGTGCCAGCAAGAAGGGACTTCTCTCTGGGGCCAACGTCCTGACTTTC
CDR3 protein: CASKKGLLSGANVLTF

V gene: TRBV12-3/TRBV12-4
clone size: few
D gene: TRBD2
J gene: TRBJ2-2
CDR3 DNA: TGTGCCAGCAGAAGAGCGGGGGGGCCCGGGGAGCTGTTTTTT
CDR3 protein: CASRRAGGPGELFF

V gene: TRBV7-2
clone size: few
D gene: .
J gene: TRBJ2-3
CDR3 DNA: TGTGCCAGCAGCTTAGATGCCATTACAGATACGCAGTATTTT
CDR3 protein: CASSLDAITDTQYF

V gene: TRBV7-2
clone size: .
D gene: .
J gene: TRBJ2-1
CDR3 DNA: TGTGCCAGCAGCTTAAATTGGCAGGGACAGTTCTTC
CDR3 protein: CASSLNWQGQFF

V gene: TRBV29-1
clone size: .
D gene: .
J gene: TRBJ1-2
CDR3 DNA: TGCAGCGTTGAAGCACCTGAGAGTTGGGGCTACACCTTC
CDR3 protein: CSVEAPESWGYTF

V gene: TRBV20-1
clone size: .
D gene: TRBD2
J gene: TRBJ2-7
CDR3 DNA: TGCAGTGCTGGGACACCGGGACTAGTGGCCGAGCAGTACTTC
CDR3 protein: CSAGTPGLVAEQYF

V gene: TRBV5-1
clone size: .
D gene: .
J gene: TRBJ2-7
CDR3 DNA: TGCGCCAGCAGCCGTCCCGACCGGTCCTACGAGCAGTACTTC
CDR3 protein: CASSRPDRSYEQYF

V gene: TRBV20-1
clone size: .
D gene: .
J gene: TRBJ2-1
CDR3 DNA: TGCAGTGCTCTAAAAAGCGGGTCAAGCTCCTACAATGAGCAGTTCTTC
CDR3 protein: CSALKSGSSSYNEQFF

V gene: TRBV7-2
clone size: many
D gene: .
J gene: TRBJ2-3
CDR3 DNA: TGTGCCAGCAGCTCCCTACCCCCTTGGGAAGATACGCAGTATTTT
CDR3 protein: CASSSLPPWEDTQYF

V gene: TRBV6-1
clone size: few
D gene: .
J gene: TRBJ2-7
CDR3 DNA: TGTGCCAGCAGTGAACAGACCAGCTACCCGGCCGAGCAGTACTTC
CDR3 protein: CASSEQTSYPAEQYF

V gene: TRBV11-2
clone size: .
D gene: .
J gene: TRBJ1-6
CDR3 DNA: TGTGCCAGCAGCTTAAGGGGGGAAAATTCACCCCTCCACTTT
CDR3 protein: CASSLRGENSPLHF

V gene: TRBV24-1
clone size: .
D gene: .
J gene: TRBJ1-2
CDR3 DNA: TGTGCCACCAGCCAGGGAGGGTATGGCTACACCTTC
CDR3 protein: CATSQGGYGYTF

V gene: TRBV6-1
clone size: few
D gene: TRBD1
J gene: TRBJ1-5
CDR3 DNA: TGTGCCAGCAGTCCATCGACAGGGTATAATCAGCCCCAGCATTTT
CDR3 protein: CASSPSTGYNQPQHF

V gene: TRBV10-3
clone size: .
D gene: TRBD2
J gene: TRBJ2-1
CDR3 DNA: TGTGCCATCACGAGTATCAGCGGGAGTGCTAATGAGCAGTTCTTC
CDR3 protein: CAITSISGSANEQFF

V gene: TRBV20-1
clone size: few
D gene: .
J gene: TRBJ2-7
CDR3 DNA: TGCAGTGCCAAAACCGCAGGGGCATCCGAGCAGTACTTC
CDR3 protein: CSAKTAGASEQYF

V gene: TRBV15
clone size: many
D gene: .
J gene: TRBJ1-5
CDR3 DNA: TGTGCCACCAGCGGCGACCTAGGCAATCAGCCCCAGCATTTT
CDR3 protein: CATSGDLGNQPQHF

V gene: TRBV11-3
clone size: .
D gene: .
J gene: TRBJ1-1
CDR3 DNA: TGTGCCAGCAGCTTAGCCTCCCAGTTCGAAGCTTTCTTT
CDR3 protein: CASSLASQFEAFF

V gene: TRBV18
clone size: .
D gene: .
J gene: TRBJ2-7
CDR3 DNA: TGTGCCAGCTCACCGTCTCCGGACAGAGCCTACGAGCAGTACTTC
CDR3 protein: CASSPSPDRAYEQYF

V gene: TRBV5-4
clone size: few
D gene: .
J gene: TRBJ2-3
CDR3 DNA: TGTGCCAGCAGCCCGACTCCTAGCACAGATACGCAGTATTTT
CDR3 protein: CASSPTPSTDTQYF